A selection of T cell receptor beta chains follows, all from one sample in a study of control samples from healthy donors and cancer patients. Profiled with immunoSEQ multiplex PCR; TCRdb holds only in-frame clones, not every one. Counted here are 60,000 to 70,000 clones, over 65% occurring once; the ten biggest clones make up approximately 2.8%. The material sequenced was PBMCs. These TCRs come from a woman aged 45-60 years with lung cancer. CDR3s include the opening cysteine and the closing phenylalanine or tryptophan. D genes are given only for firm matches. Clone size is stated in some rows and not others, as once, few, many or a class when expanded.

V: TRBV5-1
J: TRBJ2-5
D: TRBD1
size: -
DNA: TGCGCCAGCAGCTTGGGGGACAGCCAAGAGACCCAGTACTTC
CDR3: CASSLGDSQETQYF

V: TRBV12-5
J: TRBJ2-2
D: -
size: -
DNA: TGTGCTAGTGGTTTAACAGGTACCGGGGAGCTGTTTTTT
CDR3: CASGLTGTGELFF

V: TRBV28
J: TRBJ1-5
D: -
size: few
DNA: TGTGCCAGCAGCCGTTTTAACAATCAGCCCCAGCATTTT
CDR3: CASSRFNNQPQHF

V: TRBV28
J: TRBJ2-7
D: TRBD1
size: few
DNA: TGTGCCAGCAGACGGACAGGGCCCGCCTACGAGCAGTACTTC
CDR3: CASRRTGPAYEQYF

V: TRBV4-3
J: TRBJ2-3
D: -
size: -
DNA: TGCGCCAGCAGCCAAGATCCGAACCTGCCAGATACGCAGTATTTT
CDR3: CASSQDPNLPDTQYF

V: TRBV4-3
J: TRBJ2-3
D: TRBD2
size: -
DNA: TGCGCCAGCAGCCAAGATCCCGGACTAGCGGGGGTAGACACAGATACGCAGTATTTT
CDR3: CASSQDPGLAGVDTDTQYF

V: TRBV14
J: TRBJ1-1
D: -
size: once
DNA: TGTGCCAGCAGCCAAGAATATAGGACTGAAGCTTTCTTT
CDR3: CASSQEYRTEAFF

V: TRBV7-9
J: TRBJ2-1
D: -
size: few
DNA: TGTGCCAGCGCCTTAAAGACTACCTACAATGAGCAGTTCTTC
CDR3: CASALKTTYNEQFF

V: TRBV5-1
J: TRBJ2-7
D: -
size: -
DNA: TGCGCCAGCGGCGTGAGGACAGACTACGAGCAGTACTTC
CDR3: CASGVRTDYEQYF

V: TRBV6-1
J: TRBJ1-1
D: TRBD1
size: -
DNA: TGTGCCAGCAGTGAGGGTTGGCAGGGGGACTCAGCTTTCTTT
CDR3: CASSEGWQGDSAFF

V: TRBV9
J: TRBJ2-3
D: -
size: -
DNA: TGTGCCAGCAGGGACTTAAGTGGCACAGATACGCAGTATTTT
CDR3: CASRDLSGTDTQYF

V: TRBV9
J: TRBJ1-1
D: TRBD1
size: -
DNA: TGTGCCAGCAGCCGACGACAGGGCCCGATGAACACTGAAGCTTTCTTT
CDR3: CASSRRQGPMNTEAFF

V: TRBV5-1
J: TRBJ1-5
D: TRBD1
size: -
DNA: TGCGCCAGCAGCTTACAGGGGAGTCAGCCCCAGCATTTT
CDR3: CASSLQGSQPQHF

V: TRBV6-1
J: TRBJ1-2
D: -
size: -
DNA: TGTGCCAGCAGTGCCAGAATCGCAGGAGAAATTAACTATGGCTACACCTTC
CDR3: CASSARIAGEINYGYTF

V: TRBV11-2
J: TRBJ2-2
D: -
size: -
DNA: TGTGCCAGCAGACCTCCTCCGAACACCGGGGAGCTGTTTTTT
CDR3: CASRPPPNTGELFF

V: TRBV27
J: TRBJ1-5
D: -
size: few
DNA: TGTGCCAGCAGTCTATCTGGGCCTCATCAGCCCCAGCATTTT
CDR3: CASSLSGPHQPQHF

V: TRBV9
J: TRBJ1-6
D: -
size: -
DNA: TGTGCCAGCAGCGGGAGCACCATTTCACCCCTCCACTTT
CDR3: CASSGSTISPLHF

V: TRBV12-3/TRBV12-4
J: TRBJ2-5
D: -
size: once
DNA: TGTGCCAGCAGGTCCGTAGAGACCCAGTACTTC
CDR3: CASRSVETQYF

V: TRBV28
J: TRBJ1-1
D: -
size: few
DNA: TGTGCCAGCAGTTCCCCTTCCTGGCACACTGAAGCTTTCTTT
CDR3: CASSSPSWHTEAFF

V: TRBV11-3
J: TRBJ2-3
D: -
size: -
DNA: TGTGCCAGCAGCCCCAGGGCCCCCCGGGGGCTAAGCACAGATACGCAGTATTTT
CDR3: CASSPRAPRGLSTDTQYF

V: TRBV21-1
J: TRBJ2-1
D: -
size: -
DNA: TGTGCCAGCAGCAGTGTAGTAGGGGCCAGGGGGAGCTCCTACAATGAGCAGTTCTTC
CDR3: CASSSVVGARGSSYNEQFF

V: TRBV10-2
J: TRBJ1-1
D: -
size: -
DNA: TGCGCCAGCAGTGAGTCGTGGGGGGGCACTGAAGCTTTCTTT
CDR3: CASSESWGGTEAFF

V: TRBV11-3
J: TRBJ1-4
D: -
size: -
DNA: TGTGCCAGCAGCTCGCTCAGCGGGGATGAAAAACTGTTTTTT
CDR3: CASSSLSGDEKLFF

V: TRBV6-1
J: TRBJ1-4
D: -
size: -
DNA: TGTGCCAGCAGTGATTTTCGGGTCAGGAATGAAAAACTGTTTTTT
CDR3: CASSDFRVRNEKLFF

V: TRBV27
J: TRBJ2-1
D: TRBD2
size: -
DNA: TGTGCCAGCAGTTTAAGGGAGGGGACCTACAATGAGCAGTTCTTC
CDR3: CASSLREGTYNEQFF

V: TRBV11-2
J: TRBJ2-5
D: -
size: -
DNA: TGTGCCAGCAGCTTTAACGGGGGTGGGGAGACCCAGTACTTC
CDR3: CASSFNGGGETQYF

V: TRBV6-5
J: TRBJ2-7
D: -
size: -
DNA: TGTGCCAGCAGACGGGACACGACGACCTACGAGCAGTACTTC
CDR3: CASRRDTTTYEQYF

V: TRBV6-1
J: TRBJ1-2
D: -
size: -
DNA: TGTGCCAGCAGTGAATCAGGGTTTGGCTACACCTTC
CDR3: CASSESGFGYTF

V: TRBV3-1/TRBV3-2
J: TRBJ1-2
D: -
size: -
DNA: TGTGCCAGCAGCTTACAGGGTTTAGCTAACTATGGCTACACCTTC
CDR3: CASSLQGLANYGYTF

V: TRBV2
J: TRBJ2-7
D: TRBD2
size: -
DNA: TGTGCCAGCAGCGAAGGGACTAGCGGAGTCTACGAGCAGTACTTC
CDR3: CASSEGTSGVYEQYF

V: TRBV10-3
J: TRBJ1-2
D: -
size: -
DNA: TGTGCCATCAGTGAGGTTGAGGGGCAGGGCTACACCTTC
CDR3: CAISEVEGQGYTF

V: TRBV24-1
J: TRBJ2-3
D: TRBD1
size: -
DNA: TGTGCCACCAGTGATCCCGGACAGGGGGCTAGAGATACGCAGTATTTT
CDR3: CATSDPGQGARDTQYF

V: TRBV7-2
J: TRBJ2-7
D: TRBD2
size: -
DNA: TGTGCCAGCAGCCCAGGACTAGCGGGGCCTTCCTACGAGCAGTACTTC
CDR3: CASSPGLAGPSYEQYF

V: TRBV24-1
J: TRBJ2-6
D: -
size: -
DNA: TGTGCCACCAGTGACCGACAGTGTTGCTCTGGGGCCAACGTCCTGACTTTC
CDR3: CATSDRQCCSGANVLTF

V: TRBV7-8
J: TRBJ2-1
D: TRBD2
size: once
DNA: TGTGCCAGCAGCCGGGGGGAGTACAATGAGCAGTTCTTC
CDR3: CASSRGEYNEQFF

V: TRBV28
J: TRBJ1-6
D: -
size: -
DNA: TGTGCCAGCAGTTTAATCACCGGGTTCGGGGGCCTCCACTTT
CDR3: CASSLITGFGGLHF

V: TRBV7-9
J: TRBJ2-7
D: -
size: -
DNA: TGTGCCAGCAGCCCCTTTGGGACTCCCTACGAGCAGTACTTC
CDR3: CASSPFGTPYEQYF

V: TRBV5-6
J: TRBJ2-7
D: TRBD1
size: few
DNA: TGTGCCAGCAGTTACCCGGGACAGGGTAACTACGAGCAGTACTTC
CDR3: CASSYPGQGNYEQYF

V: TRBV6-1
J: TRBJ1-2
D: -
size: once
DNA: TGTGCCAGCAGTGAAAATGGAGGAGGACTCTATGGCTACACCTTC
CDR3: CASSENGGGLYGYTF

V: TRBV7-2
J: TRBJ1-2
D: -
size: few
DNA: TGTGCCAGCAGCTTAGGGAAGACAGAGGGAAGGTCGATTGGTGGCTACACCTTC
CDR3: CASSLGKTEGRSIGGYTF

V: TRBV5-6
J: TRBJ2-7
D: TRBD1
size: -
DNA: TGTGCCAGCAGGCATCAACAGGGGCTCTACGAGCAGTACTTC
CDR3: CASRHQQGLYEQYF

V: TRBV5-4
J: TRBJ1-6
D: -
size: -
DNA: TGTGCCAGCAGCTCGTCCCTTCAGCCCCTCCACTTT
CDR3: CASSSSLQPLHF

V: TRBV19
J: TRBJ1-3
D: TRBD1
size: -
DNA: TGTGCCAGTAGTGAGTCCACAGGGGCTGGAAACACCATATATTTT
CDR3: CASSESTGAGNTIYF

V: TRBV3-1/TRBV3-2
J: TRBJ1-1
D: -
size: -
DNA: TGTGCCAGCAGGATGAGGGGGGAGACTGAAGCTTTCTTT
CDR3: CASRMRGETEAFF

V: TRBV6-1
J: TRBJ2-7
D: -
size: -
DNA: TGTGCCAGCAGTGAAACAGCCACTAGCTACGAGCAGTACTTC
CDR3: CASSETATSYEQYF

V: TRBV5-1
J: TRBJ1-1
D: TRBD1
size: -
DNA: TGCGCCAGCAGCTCATTAGGACAGGGAGGCACTGAAGCTTTCTTT
CDR3: CASSSLGQGGTEAFF

V: TRBV6-2/TRBV6-3
J: TRBJ1-1
D: -
size: once
DNA: TGTGCCAGCAGCGCCTCAGGAGCGAACACTGAAGCTTTCTTT
CDR3: CASSASGANTEAFF

V: TRBV6-4
J: TRBJ2-7
D: -
size: -
DNA: TGTGCCAGCACGCCGCAGGGGGGGCTCTACGAGCAGTACTTC
CDR3: CASTPQGGLYEQYF

V: TRBV7-8
J: TRBJ1-1
D: -
size: -
DNA: TGTGCCAGCAGCCAGGGGCGGGGGAACACTGAAGCTTTCTTT
CDR3: CASSQGRGNTEAFF

V: TRBV5-1
J: TRBJ2-5
D: TRBD1
size: -
DNA: TGCGCCAGCAGCTTGGGAGGGACAGGTACAGAGACCCAGTACTTC
CDR3: CASSLGGTGTETQYF

V: TRBV9
J: TRBJ1-3
D: -
size: -
DNA: TGTGCCAGCGGAACTTTTGAGTCTGGTGGAAACACCATATATTTT
CDR3: CASGTFESGGNTIYF

V: TRBV25-1
J: TRBJ1-6
D: -
size: few
DNA: TGTGCCAGCAGTGGGGAGGGAGGTTCACCCCTCCACTTT
CDR3: CASSGEGGSPLHF

V: TRBV6-5
J: TRBJ2-7
D: -
size: -
DNA: TGTGCCAGCAGTTATAAGTTGGACGGCTCCTACGAGCAGTACTTC
CDR3: CASSYKLDGSYEQYF

V: TRBV7-9
J: TRBJ2-5
D: -
size: -
DNA: TGTGCCAGCAGCTTACAGGGGTCAGAGACCCAGTACTTC
CDR3: CASSLQGSETQYF

V: TRBV7-2
J: TRBJ2-3
D: TRBD1
size: -
DNA: TGTGCCAGCAGCAGGGACAGGGGGTTCAATACGCAGTATTTT
CDR3: CASSRDRGFNTQYF

V: TRBV5-1
J: TRBJ1-4
D: -
size: -
DNA: TGCGCCAGCAGCTTGGAGCAGGGCACTAATGAAAAACTGTTTTTT
CDR3: CASSLEQGTNEKLFF

V: TRBV9
J: TRBJ1-2
D: -
size: -
DNA: TGTGCCAGCAGCCCCGCCGGGAGCTATGGCTACACCTTC
CDR3: CASSPAGSYGYTF

V: TRBV7-8
J: TRBJ1-3
D: -
size: -
DNA: TGTGCCAGCAGCTTCCAGAGCTCTGGAAACACCATATATTTT
CDR3: CASSFQSSGNTIYF